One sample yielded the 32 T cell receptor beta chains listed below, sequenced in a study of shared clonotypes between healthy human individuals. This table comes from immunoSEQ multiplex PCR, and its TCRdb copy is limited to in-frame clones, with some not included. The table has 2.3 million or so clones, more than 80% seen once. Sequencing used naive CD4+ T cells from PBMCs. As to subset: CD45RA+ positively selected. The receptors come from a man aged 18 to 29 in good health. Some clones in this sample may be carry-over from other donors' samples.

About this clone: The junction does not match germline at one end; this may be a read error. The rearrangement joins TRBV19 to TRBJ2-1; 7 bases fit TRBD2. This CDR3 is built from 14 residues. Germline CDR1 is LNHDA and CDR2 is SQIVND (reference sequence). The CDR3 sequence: CASERDYSDNEQFF. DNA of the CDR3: TGTGCCAGTGAGCGGGACTACTCCGACAATGAGCAGTTCTTC.

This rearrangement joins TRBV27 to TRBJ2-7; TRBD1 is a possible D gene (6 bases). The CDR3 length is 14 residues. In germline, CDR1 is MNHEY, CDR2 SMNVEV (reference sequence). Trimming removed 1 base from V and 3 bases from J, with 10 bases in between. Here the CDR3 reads CASSLWGRIYEQYF. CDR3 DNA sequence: TGTGCCAGCAGTTTATGGGGGCGGATCTACGAGCAGTACTTC.

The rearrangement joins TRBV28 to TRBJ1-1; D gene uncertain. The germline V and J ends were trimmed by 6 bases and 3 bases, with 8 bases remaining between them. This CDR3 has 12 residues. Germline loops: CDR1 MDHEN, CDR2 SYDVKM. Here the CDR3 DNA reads TGTGCCAGCAGCCAGGAGGACACTGAAGCTTTCTTT. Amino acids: CASSQEDTEAFF.

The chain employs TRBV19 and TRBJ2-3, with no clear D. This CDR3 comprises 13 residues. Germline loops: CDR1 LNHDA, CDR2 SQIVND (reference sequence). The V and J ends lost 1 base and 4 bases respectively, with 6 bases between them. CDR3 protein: CASSIVSSDTQYF. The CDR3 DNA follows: TGTGCCAGTAGTATAGTCTCCTCAGATACGCAGTATTTT.

CDR3 protein: CASSAGLASTGELFF. For the CDR3, the DNA is TGTGCCAGCAGTGCCGGACTAGCGAGCACCGGGGAGCTGTTTTTT. J is TRBJ2-2 and V is TRBV6-1; TRBD2 matches 9 bases. From germline, CDR1 is MNHNS and CDR2 SASEGT. The V and J ends lost 4 bases and 4 bases, in that order; junction bases with no gene match: 4. The CDR3 loop spans 15 amino acids.

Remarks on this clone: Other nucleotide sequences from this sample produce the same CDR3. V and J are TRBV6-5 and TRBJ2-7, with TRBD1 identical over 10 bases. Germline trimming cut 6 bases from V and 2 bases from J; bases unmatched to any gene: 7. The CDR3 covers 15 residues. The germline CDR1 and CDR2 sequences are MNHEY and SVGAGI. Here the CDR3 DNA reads TGTGCCAGCAGCCGCCGGGACAGGGGAACCTACGAGCAGTACTTC. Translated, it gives CASSRRDRGTYEQYF.

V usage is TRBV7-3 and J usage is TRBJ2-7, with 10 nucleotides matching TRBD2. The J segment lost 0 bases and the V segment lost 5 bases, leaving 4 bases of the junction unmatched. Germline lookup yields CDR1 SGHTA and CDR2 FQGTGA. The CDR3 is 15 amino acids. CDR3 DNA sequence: TGTGCCAGCAGCCAAGCGGGAGGGGGCTCCTACGAGCAGTACTTC. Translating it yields CASSQAGGGSYEQYF.

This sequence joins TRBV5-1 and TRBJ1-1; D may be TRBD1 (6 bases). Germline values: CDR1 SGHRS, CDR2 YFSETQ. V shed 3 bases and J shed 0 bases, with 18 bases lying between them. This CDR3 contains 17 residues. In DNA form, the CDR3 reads TGCGCCAGCAGCTCAAGGGCCGGGGGCCCAATGAACACTGAAGCTTTCTTT. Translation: CASSSRAGGPMNTEAFF.

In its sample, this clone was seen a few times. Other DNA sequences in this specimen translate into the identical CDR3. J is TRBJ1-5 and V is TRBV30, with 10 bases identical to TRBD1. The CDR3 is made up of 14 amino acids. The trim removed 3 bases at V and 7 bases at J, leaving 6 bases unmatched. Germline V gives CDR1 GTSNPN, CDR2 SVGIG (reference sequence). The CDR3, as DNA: TGTGCCTGGAGCGGGGGACAGGGGAACCAGCCCCAGCATTTT. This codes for CAWSGGQGNQPQHF.

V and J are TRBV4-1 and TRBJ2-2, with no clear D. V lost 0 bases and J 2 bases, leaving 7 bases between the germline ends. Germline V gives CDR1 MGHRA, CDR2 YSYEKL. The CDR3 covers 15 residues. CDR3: CASSQDGINTGELFF. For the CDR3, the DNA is TGCGCCAGCAGCCAAGATGGGATTAACACCGGGGAGCTGTTTTTT.

The CDR3 region is CASRRDRTYNEQFF. CDR3 in DNA: TGTGCCAGCCGCCGGGACAGAACCTACAATGAGCAGTTCTTC. J is TRBJ2-1 and V is TRBV2; 7 bases line up with TRBD1. This CDR3 comprises 14 residues. V lost 8 bases, J lost 2 bases, and 6 bases stayed unmatched. CDR1 is SNHLY and CDR2 is FYNNEI in the germline V gene. The complete variable domain, with remaining parts taken from reference TRBV2 and TRBJ2-1, reads EPEVTQTPSHQVTQMGQEVILRCVPISNHLYFYWYRQILGQKVEFLVSFYNNEISEKSEIFDDQFSVERPDGSNFTLKIRSTKLEDSAMYFCASRRDRTYNEQFFGPGTRLTVL.

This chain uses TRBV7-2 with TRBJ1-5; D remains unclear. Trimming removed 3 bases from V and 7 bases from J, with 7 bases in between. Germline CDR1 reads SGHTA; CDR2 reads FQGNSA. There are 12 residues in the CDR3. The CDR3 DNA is TGTGCCAGCAGCTTTTCCGGCCAGCCCCAGCATTTT. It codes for CASSFSGQPQHF.

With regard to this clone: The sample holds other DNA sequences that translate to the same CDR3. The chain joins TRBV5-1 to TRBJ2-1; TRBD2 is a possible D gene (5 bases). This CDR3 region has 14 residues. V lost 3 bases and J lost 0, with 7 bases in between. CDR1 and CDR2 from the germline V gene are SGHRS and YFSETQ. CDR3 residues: CASSSDSSYNEQFF. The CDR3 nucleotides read TGCGCCAGCAGCTCGGACTCCTCCTACAATGAGCAGTTCTTC.

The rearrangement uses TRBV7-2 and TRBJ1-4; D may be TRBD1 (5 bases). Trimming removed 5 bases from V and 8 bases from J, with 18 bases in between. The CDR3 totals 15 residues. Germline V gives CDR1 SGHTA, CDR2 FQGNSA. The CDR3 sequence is CASSASGGLQEKLFF. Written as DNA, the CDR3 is TGTGCCAGCAGCGCCTCGGGGGGTTTGCAGGAAAAACTGTTTTTT.

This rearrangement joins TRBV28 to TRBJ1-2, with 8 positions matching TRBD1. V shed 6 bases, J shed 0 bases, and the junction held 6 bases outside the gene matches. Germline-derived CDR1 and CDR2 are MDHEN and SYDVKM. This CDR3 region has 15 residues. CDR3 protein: CASRARDRPNYGYTF. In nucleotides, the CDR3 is TGTGCCAGCAGGGCACGGGACAGGCCTAACTATGGCTACACCTTC.

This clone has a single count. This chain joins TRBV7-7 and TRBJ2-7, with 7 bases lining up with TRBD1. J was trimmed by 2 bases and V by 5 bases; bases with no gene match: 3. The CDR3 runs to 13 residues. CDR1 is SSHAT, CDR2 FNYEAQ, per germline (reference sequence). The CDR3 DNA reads TGTGCCAGCAGCCGGGACAGCCCCTACGAGCAGTACTTC. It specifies CASSRDSPYEQYF. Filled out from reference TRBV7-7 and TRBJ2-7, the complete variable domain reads GAGVSQSPRYKVTKRGQDVTLRCDPISSHATLYWYQQALGQGPEFLTYFNYEAQPDKSGLPSDRFSAERPEGSISTLTIQRTEQRDSAMYRCASSRDSPYEQYFGPGTRLTVT.

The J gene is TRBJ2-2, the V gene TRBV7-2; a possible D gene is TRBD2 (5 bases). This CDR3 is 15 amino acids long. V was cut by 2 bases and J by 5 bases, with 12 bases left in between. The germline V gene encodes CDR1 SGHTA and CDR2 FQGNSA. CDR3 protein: CASSLSGLGTGELFF. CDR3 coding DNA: TGTGCCAGCAGCTTAAGCGGACTGGGTACCGGGGAGCTGTTTTTT.

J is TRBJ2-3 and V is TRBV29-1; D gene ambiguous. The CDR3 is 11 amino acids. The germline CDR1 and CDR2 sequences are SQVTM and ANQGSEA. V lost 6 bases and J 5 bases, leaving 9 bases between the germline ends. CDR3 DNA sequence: TGCAGCGTCGGCGTAGGAGATACGCAGTATTTT. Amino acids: CSVGVGDTQYF.

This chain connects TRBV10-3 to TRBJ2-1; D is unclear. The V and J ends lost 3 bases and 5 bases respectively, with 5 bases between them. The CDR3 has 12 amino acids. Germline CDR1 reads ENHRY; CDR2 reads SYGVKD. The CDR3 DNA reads TGTGCCATCAGTGATAGCAACAATGAGCAGTTCTTC. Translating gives CAISDSNNEQFF.

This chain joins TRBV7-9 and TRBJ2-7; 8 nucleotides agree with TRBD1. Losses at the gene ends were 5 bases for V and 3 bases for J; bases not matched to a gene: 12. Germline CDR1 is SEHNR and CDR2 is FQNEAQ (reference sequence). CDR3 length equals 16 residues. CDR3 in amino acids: CASSKNIGQGGYEQYF. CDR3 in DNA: TGTGCCAGCAGCAAAAATATCGGACAGGGAGGCTACGAGCAGTACTTC.

CDR3 sequence reads: CASSQAGLETDTQYF. CDR3 bases: TGTGCCAGCAGCCAAGCGGGTCTAGAGACAGATACGCAGTATTTT. The rearrangement uses TRBV5-4 and TRBJ2-3; tentatively, D is TRBD2 (6 bases). Trimming stripped 4 bases from V and 3 bases from J, with 15 bases between. The CDR3 contains 15 residues. Germline values: CDR1 SGHNT, CDR2 YYREEE (reference sequence). The whole variable domain, remainder taken from reference TRBV5-4 and TRBJ2-3, is ETGVTQSPTHLIKTRGQQVTLRCSSQSGHNTVSWYQQALGQGPQFIFQYYREEENGRGNFPPRFSGLQFPNYSSELNVNALELDDSALYLCASSQAGLETDTQYFGPGTRLTVL.

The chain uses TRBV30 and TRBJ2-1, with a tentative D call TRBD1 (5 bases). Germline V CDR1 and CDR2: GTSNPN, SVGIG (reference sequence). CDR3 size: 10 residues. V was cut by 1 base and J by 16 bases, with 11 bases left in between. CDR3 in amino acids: CAWSGTRKFF. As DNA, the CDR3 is TGTGCCTGGAGTGGGACAAGGAAATTCTTC.

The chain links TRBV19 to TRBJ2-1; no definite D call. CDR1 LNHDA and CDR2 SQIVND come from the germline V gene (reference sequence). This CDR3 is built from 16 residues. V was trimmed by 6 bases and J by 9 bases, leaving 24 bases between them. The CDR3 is CASRSISIVESREQFF. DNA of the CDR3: TGTGCCAGTAGGAGCATATCGATCGTGGAATCGCGTGAGCAGTTCTTC.

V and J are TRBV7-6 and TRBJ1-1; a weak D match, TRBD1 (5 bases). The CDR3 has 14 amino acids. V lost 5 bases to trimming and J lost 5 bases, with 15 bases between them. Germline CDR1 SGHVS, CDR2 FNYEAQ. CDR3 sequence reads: CASSPGRFWTEAFF. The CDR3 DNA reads TGTGCCAGCAGCCCGGGACGCTTCTGGACTGAAGCTTTCTTT.

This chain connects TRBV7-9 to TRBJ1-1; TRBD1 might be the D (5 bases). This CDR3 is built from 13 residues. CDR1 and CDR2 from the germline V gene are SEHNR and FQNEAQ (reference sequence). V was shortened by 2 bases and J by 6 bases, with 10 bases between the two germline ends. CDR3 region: CASSLNTGAEAFF. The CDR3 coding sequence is TGTGCCAGCAGCTTAAATACGGGGGCTGAAGCTTTCTTT.

CDR3 sequence reads: CASSLSSGVYGYTF. The CDR3 region has the DNA TGCGCCAGCAGCTTGTCGTCCGGGGTCTATGGCTACACCTTC. The genes are TRBV5-1 and TRBJ1-2; D uncertain. The CDR3 loop spans 14 amino acids. Germline-derived CDR1 and CDR2 are SGHRS and YFSETQ. The V and J ends lost 1 base and 4 bases respectively, with 11 bases between them.

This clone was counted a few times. The CDR3 nucleotides read TGCGCCAGCAGTGAGTCGAGGGGCCCCACTGAAGCTTTCTTT. It translates to CASSESRGPTEAFF. The chain employs TRBV10-1 and TRBJ1-1; the D gene is possibly TRBD1 (5 bases). The V end lost 0 bases, the J end lost 4 bases, and 9 bases lay between the germline ends. The CDR3 spans 14 residues. Germline V gives CDR1 WNHNN, CDR2 SYGVQD (reference sequence).

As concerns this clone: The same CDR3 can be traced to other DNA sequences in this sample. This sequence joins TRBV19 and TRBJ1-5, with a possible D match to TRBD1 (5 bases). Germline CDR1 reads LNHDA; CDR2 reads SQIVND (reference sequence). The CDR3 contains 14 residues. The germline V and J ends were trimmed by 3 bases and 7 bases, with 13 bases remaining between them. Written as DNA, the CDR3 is TGTGCCAGTAGTATCCGGGGCGCGGGACAGCCCCAGCATTTT. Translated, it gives CASSIRGAGQPQHF.

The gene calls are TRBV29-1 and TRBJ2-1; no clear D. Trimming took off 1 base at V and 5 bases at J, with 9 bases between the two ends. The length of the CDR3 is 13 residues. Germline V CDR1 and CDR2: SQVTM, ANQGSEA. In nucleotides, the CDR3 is TGCAGCGTTGAAGGTAGACTCCACAATGAGCAGTTCTTC. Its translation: CSVEGRLHNEQFF.

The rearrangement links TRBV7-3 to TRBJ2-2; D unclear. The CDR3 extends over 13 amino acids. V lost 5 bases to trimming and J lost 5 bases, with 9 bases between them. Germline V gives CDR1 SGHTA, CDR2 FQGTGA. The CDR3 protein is CASSPMLTGELFF. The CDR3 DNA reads TGTGCCAGCAGCCCTATGTTGACCGGGGAGCTGTTTTTT.

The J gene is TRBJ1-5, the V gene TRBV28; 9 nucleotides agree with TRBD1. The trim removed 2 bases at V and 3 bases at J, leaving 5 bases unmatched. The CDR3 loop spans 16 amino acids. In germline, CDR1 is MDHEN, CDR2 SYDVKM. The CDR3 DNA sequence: TGTGCCAGCAGTTTAGAGCCACAGGGGGCCAATCAGCCCCAGCATTTT. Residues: CASSLEPQGANQPQHF. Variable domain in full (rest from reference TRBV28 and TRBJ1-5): DVKVTQSSRYLVKRTGEKVFLECVQDMDHENMFWYRQDPGLGLRLIYFSYDVKMKEKGDIPEGYSVSREKKERFSLILESASTNQTSMYLCASSLEPQGANQPQHFGDGTRLSIL.

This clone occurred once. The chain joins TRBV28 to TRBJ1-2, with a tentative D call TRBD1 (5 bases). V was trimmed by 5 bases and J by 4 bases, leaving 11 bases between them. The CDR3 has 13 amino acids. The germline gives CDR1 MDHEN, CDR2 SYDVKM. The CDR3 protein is CASSGDRPYGYTF. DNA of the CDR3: TGTGCCAGCAGTGGGGACCGACCCTATGGCTACACCTTC.